The 25 T cell receptor beta chains given below trace back to one sample, sequenced in a study of cytomegalovirus exposure and HLA in healthy donors. Some clones are missing from TCRdb's copy, which holds only in-frame ones; the method was immunoSEQ multiplex PCR. The table shows approximately 210,000 clones, with 80% to 90% occurring only once. Material for sequencing was PBMCs. Every receptor here comes from a woman aged 18-29 years in good health and CMV-seronegative.

This clone was counted only a few times. V and J are TRBV30 and TRBJ2-3; D unresolved. CDR3 length: 13 amino acids. In germline, CDR1 is GTSNPN, CDR2 SVGIG (reference sequence). Trimming shortened V by 2 bases and J by 3 bases, and 9 bases separated the two germline ends. The CDR3 here is CAWSRYPTDTQYF. Written as DNA, the CDR3 is TGTGCCTGGAGTCGGTACCCAACAGATACGCAGTATTTT.

This chain connects TRBV4-1 to TRBJ2-2, with 10 positions matching TRBD2. V trimming: 0 bases; J trimming: 1 base; junction bases outside the gene matches: 5. CDR1 and CDR2 from the germline V gene are MGHRA and YSYEKL. The CDR3 contains 18 residues. CDR3 DNA: TGCGCCAGCAGCCAAGAGCCACTAGCGGGAAAGAACACCGGGGAGCTGTTTTTT. Its translation: CASSQEPLAGKNTGELFF.

The chain employs TRBV9 and TRBJ2-5; TRBD2 might be the D (6 bases). This CDR3 spans 15 amino acids. V lost 0 bases, J lost 7 bases, and 16 bases lay in between. From germline, CDR1 is SGDLS and CDR2 YYNGEE. For the CDR3, the DNA is TGTGCCAGCAGCGTAGAGGTGGGGGGTTTTGGGACCCAGTACTTC. It translates to CASSVEVGGFGTQYF.

The V gene is TRBV7-9, the J gene TRBJ2-3, with TRBD1 as a possible D gene (6 bases). Germline V gene lookup returns CDR1 SEHNR and CDR2 FQNEAQ (reference sequence). Trimming stripped 2 bases from V and 4 bases from J, with 13 bases between. The CDR3 is 15 residues long. CDR3 loop: CASSLNRELADTQYF. The CDR3 nucleotides are TGTGCCAGCAGCTTAAACAGGGAGTTGGCAGATACGCAGTATTTT.

This sequence joins TRBV11-3 and TRBJ2-5; 7 nucleotides agree with TRBD1. J gave up 5 bases and V 5 bases, and 5 bases lay outside the gene matches. This CDR3 is 13 amino acids long. From germline, CDR1 is SGHNT and CDR2 YENEEA. The CDR3 loop reads CASSPQGSETQYF. CDR3 nucleotides: TGTGCCAGCAGCCCACAGGGGTCGGAGACCCAGTACTTC.

V is TRBV10-3 and J is TRBJ1-2, with TRBD1 matching 11 bases. The CDR3 totals 14 residues. CDR1 and CDR2 from the germline V gene are ENHRY and SYGVKD. Trimming cost V 8 bases and J 2 bases; bases outside gene matches: 4. The CDR3 is CAIGRTGGNYGYTF. The CDR3, as DNA: TGTGCCATCGGTCGGACAGGGGGCAACTATGGCTACACCTTC.

The V gene is TRBV5-1, the J gene TRBJ1-4; tentatively, D is TRBD1 (6 bases). Germline V gene lookup returns CDR1 SGHRS and CDR2 YFSETQ. V lost 3 bases and J lost 0, with 18 bases in between. CDR3 length equals 18 residues. The CDR3 nucleotides are TGCGCCAGCAGCTCCTGGACAGTAGGCTTATCAACTAATGAAAAACTGTTTTTT. This gives the protein CASSSWTVGLSTNEKLFF.

The V call is TRBV6-5, the J call TRBJ2-7; 7 nucleotides align to TRBD1. The CDR3 is 12 residues long. Germline V gene lookup returns CDR1 MNHEY and CDR2 SVGAGI. Germline trimming cut 6 bases from V and 9 bases from J; bases unmatched to any gene: 8. The CDR3 loop reads CASSREGGSQYF. The CDR3 nucleotides are TGTGCCAGCAGCAGAGAAGGGGGCTCGCAGTACTTC.

In its sample, this clone was seen a few times. The genes are TRBV4-2 and TRBJ1-5; TRBD1 aligns across 7 bases. The V segment lost 0 bases and the J segment 5 bases; nucleotides outside the gene matches: 4. The CDR3 totals 15 residues. Germline loops: CDR1 LGHNA, CDR2 YNFKEQ. The CDR3 DNA reads as TGTGCCAGCAGCCAAGAAGGGGGCTCGGATCAGCCCCAGCATTTT. Its translation is CASSQEGGSDQPQHF.

The V gene is TRBV7-9, the J gene TRBJ2-2; 12 bases are shared with TRBD2. Germline V lookup: CDR1 SEHNR, CDR2 FQNEAQ (reference sequence). The V and J ends lost 4 bases and 7 bases, in that order; junction bases with no gene match: 4. The CDR3 spans 15 residues. DNA of the CDR3: TGTGCCAGCAGCTGGTCTAGCGGGAGGGACGGGGAGCTGTTTTTT. Translation gives CASSWSSGRDGELFF.

This clone appeared once. J is TRBJ1-1 and V is TRBV30; D is perhaps TRBD1 (5 bases). This CDR3 comprises 13 residues. The V gene's germline CDR1 is GTSNPN and CDR2 SVGIG (reference sequence). The germline V and J ends were trimmed by 7 bases and 5 bases, with 17 bases remaining between them. DNA of the CDR3: TGTGCCTACAACCGGGGGGAGGGAACTGAAGCTTTCTTT. Residues: CAYNRGEGTEAFF.

This clone has only a few counts. This chain joins TRBV29-1 and TRBJ1-2, with 8 bases lining up with TRBD1. The germline gives CDR1 SQVTM, CDR2 ANQGSEA. This CDR3 is built from 12 residues. Trimming cost V 6 bases and J 8 bases; bases outside gene matches: 8. CDR3 residues: CSVAGQGVGYTF. The CDR3 bases are TGCAGCGTAGCAGGACAGGGAGTCGGCTACACCTTC.

A note on this clone: At one end the junction does not follow the germline gene, possibly because of a read error. The chain has TRBV7-2 and TRBJ2-7, with TRBD2 matching over 12 bases. Germline-derived CDR1 and CDR2 are SGHTA and FQGNSA. This CDR3 has 13 residues. CDR3 residues: CASSIGTSGFLHF. CDR3 DNA sequence: TGTGCCAGCAGCATTGGGACTAGCGGGTTTCTCCACTTC.

This clone was recorded once. CDR3 sequence (DNA): TGTGCCAGCAGCCGCCTCCCGGGGACAGGGAACACTGAAGCTTTCTTT. This codes for CASSRLPGTGNTEAFF. The chain links TRBV11-2 to TRBJ1-1, with 8 bases matching TRBD1. CDR3 length equals 16 residues. Germline trimming cut 5 bases from V and 1 base from J; bases unmatched to any gene: 9. In germline, CDR1 is SGHAT, CDR2 FQNNGV.

This rearrangement joins TRBV30 to TRBJ2-2; 9 bases map to TRBD2. Germline V gives CDR1 GTSNPN, CDR2 SVGIG (reference sequence). The CDR3 consists of 16 residues. V trimming: 1 base; J trimming: 7 bases; junction bases outside the gene matches: 10. The CDR3 nucleotides are TGTGCCTGGAGTGCCGGGACTAGCATTCTCGGCGGGGAGCTGTTTTTT. Protein: CAWSAGTSILGGELFF.

The chain couples TRBV5-1 to TRBJ1-1; tentatively, D is TRBD1 (5 bases). Per the germline V gene, CDR1 is SGHRS and CDR2 is YFSETQ. This CDR3 is built from 15 residues. Trimming stripped 0 bases from V and 0 bases from J, with 9 bases between. The CDR3, as DNA: TGCGCCAGCAGCTTGGGACAGACCTTGAACACTGAAGCTTTCTTT. This encodes CASSLGQTLNTEAFF.

The chain recombines TRBV28 with TRBJ1-4; 7 bases align to TRBD1. The junction had 3 bases not matched to a gene; V was cut back by 2 bases and J by 3 bases. This CDR3 contains 15 residues. Germline V CDR1 and CDR2: MDHEN, SYDVKM. CDR3 bases: TGTGCCAGCAGTTTAGAGGGGGCCCCTAATGAAAAACTGTTTTTT. Its protein product is CASSLEGAPNEKLFF.

The V gene is TRBV29-1, the J gene TRBJ1-1, with D possibly being TRBD1 (6 bases). V gave up 4 bases and J gave up 0 bases, with 15 bases separating them. Looked up from germline, CDR1 is SQVTM and CDR2 is ANQGSEA. The CDR3 covers 15 residues. The CDR3 bases are TGCAGCGTTGTAACAGGGAGATTATTGAACACTGAAGCTTTCTTT. The encoded protein is CSVVTGRLLNTEAFF. The variable domain in full, completed from reference TRBV29-1 and TRBJ1-1, reads SAVISQKPSRDICQRGTSLTIQCQVDSQVTMMFWYRQQPGQSLTLIATANQGSEATYESGFVIDKFPISRPNLTFSTLTVSNMSPEDSSIYLCSVVTGRLLNTEAFFGQGTRLTVV.

This chain uses TRBV27 with TRBJ2-5, with TRBD2 as a possible D gene (6 bases). The CDR3 extends over 13 amino acids. Germline-derived CDR1 and CDR2 are MNHEY and SMNVEV (reference sequence). V was trimmed by 5 bases and J by 4 bases, leaving 11 bases between them. CDR3 in amino acids: CASSRGRRETQYF. CDR3 nucleotide sequence: TGTGCCAGCAGTCGAGGGAGGCGAGAGACCCAGTACTTC.

The chain has TRBV28 and TRBJ1-2; 7 bases map to TRBD1. Trimming removed 3 bases from V and 6 bases from J; junction bases left unmatched: 7. The germline CDR1 and CDR2 sequences are MDHEN and SYDVKM. The CDR3 is 14 amino acids. Here the CDR3 reads CASSLKGAYDGYTF. Written as DNA, the CDR3 is TGTGCCAGCAGTTTGAAGGGGGCGTACGATGGCTACACCTTC.

The chain carries TRBV6-1 and TRBJ1-3, with unresolved D. Germline CDR1 MNHNS, CDR2 SASEGT. V dropped 6 bases and J dropped 0 bases, with 6 bases sitting between them. This CDR3 spans 13 amino acids. The CDR3 DNA is TGTGCCAGCAGGGTTAGCTCTGGAAACACCATATATTTT. Translated, it gives CASRVSSGNTIYF.

The table lists this clone with a few counts. The CDR3: CASSRGQGLYEQYF. In DNA, the CDR3 is TGTGCCAGCTCACGCGGACAGGGGCTCTACGAGCAGTACTTC. The chain has TRBV18 and TRBJ2-7; 9 bases are shared with TRBD1. Germline V gene sequence: CDR1 KGHSH, CDR2 LQKENI. This CDR3 region has 14 residues. The V gene end was trimmed by 4 bases and the J gene end by 3 bases; junction bases not matched to a gene: 4. The variable domain in full, completed from reference TRBV18 and TRBJ2-7, reads NAGVMQNPRHLVRRRGQEARLRCSPMKGHSHVYWYRQLPEEGLKFMVYLQKENIIDESGMPKERFSAEFPKEGPSILRIQQVVRGDSAAYFCASSRGQGLYEQYFGPGTRLTVT.

This clone was counted between two and nine times. DNA of the CDR3: TGTGCCAGCAGGGACAGGGGCCAGGCTGAAGCTTTCTTT. It specifies CASRDRGQAEAFF. J is TRBJ1-1 and V is TRBV2; 9 bases agree with TRBD1. This CDR3 spans 13 amino acids. Per germline, CDR1 SNHLY and CDR2 FYNNEI. Trimming cost V 6 bases and J 6 bases; bases outside gene matches: 5.

The rearrangement joins TRBV19 to TRBJ1-2; 8 nucleotides align to TRBD1. Germline values: CDR1 LNHDA, CDR2 SQIVND (reference sequence). The CDR3 covers 13 residues. Unmatched junction bases numbered 13, after V lost 11 bases and J lost 8 bases. The CDR3 sequence: CAGSISGGWGYTF. The CDR3 nucleotides are TGTGCCGGCTCGATCTCAGGGGGCTGGGGCTACACCTTC.

The V call is TRBV19, the J call TRBJ1-1; weak D call: TRBD1 (6 bases). The V end lost 8 bases, the J end lost 3 bases, and 19 bases lay between the germline ends. Germline V gene sequence: CDR1 LNHDA, CDR2 SQIVND (reference sequence). The CDR3 is made up of 15 amino acids. The CDR3 protein is CASRDIRPPDTEAFF. CDR3 nucleotide sequence: TGTGCCAGTCGGGACATCAGGCCTCCAGACACTGAAGCTTTCTTT.